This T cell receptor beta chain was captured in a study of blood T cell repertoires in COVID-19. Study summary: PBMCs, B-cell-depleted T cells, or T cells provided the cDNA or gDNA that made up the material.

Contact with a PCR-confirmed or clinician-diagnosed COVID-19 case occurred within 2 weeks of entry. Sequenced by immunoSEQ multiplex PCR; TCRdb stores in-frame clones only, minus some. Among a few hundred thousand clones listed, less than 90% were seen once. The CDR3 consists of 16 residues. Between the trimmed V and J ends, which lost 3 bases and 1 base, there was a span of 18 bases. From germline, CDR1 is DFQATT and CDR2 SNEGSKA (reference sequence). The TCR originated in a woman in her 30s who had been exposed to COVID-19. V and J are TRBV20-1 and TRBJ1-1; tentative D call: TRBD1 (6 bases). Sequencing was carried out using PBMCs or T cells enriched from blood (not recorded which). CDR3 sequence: CSASYRVPWGNTEAFF. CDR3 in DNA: TGCAGTGCTAGTTACAGGGTCCCATGGGGGAACACTGAAGCTTTCTTT.